The rows below give T cell receptor beta chains drawn from one sample of a study of shared clonotypes between healthy human individuals. TCRdb keeps only in-frame clones here, not all; method: immunoSEQ multiplex PCR. The sample lists millions of clones, 90% to 95% occurring once. Sequenced: naive CD4+ T cells sorted from blood. These receptor sequences come from a man aged 18 to 35 in good health. The CDR3 runs from the conserved cysteine through the conserved F or W. D genes are given only for firm matches. Clone sizes are given selectively: once, few, many, or a class where the clone is expanded.

NA,TRBD2,TRBJ2-1,TRBV27,TGTGCCAGCAGTTGGAGGCCAGGCCGACTAGCGCAGCACAATGAGCAGTTCTTC,CASSWRPGRLAQHNEQFF
NA,NA,TRBJ1-6,TRBV7-3,TGTGCCAGCAGCTTAACAAGCAGGGGTGGATCACCCCTCCACTTT,CASSLTSRGGSPLHF
NA,TRBD1,TRBJ1-1,TRBV28,TGTGCCGTACGGCCGACAGGGAGGAACACTGAAGCTTTCTTT,CAVRPTGRNTEAFF
NA,NA,TRBJ2-2,TRBV21-1,TGTGCCAGCACCACGACTAGTCCTATCATTCGAACAGACTCCGGGGAGCTGTTTTTT,CASTTTSPIIRTDSGELFF
NA,TRBD2,TRBJ2-6,TRBV15,TGTGCCACCAGCAGAGTCGGTAGCGGGACTGGGGCCAACGTCCTGACTTTC,CATSRVGSGTGANVLTF
NA,NA,TRBJ2-3,TRBV5-4,TGTGCCAGCAGCTTGGGCGCAATCCCGACAGATACGCAGTATTTT,CASSLGAIPTDTQYF
NA,NA,TRBJ1-2,TRBV18,TGTGCCAGCTCAGTGGGACTTCCCTCCATAAGAGGTTATGGCTACACCTTC,CASSVGLPSIRGYGYTF
NA,NA,TRBJ1-2,TRBV5-1,TGCGCCAGCAGTCTAACGGAAGTCTATGGCTACACCTTC,CASSLTEVYGYTF
NA,NA,TRBJ1-1,TRBV10-1,TGCGCCAGCAGTGAGAGGACGGCCGCTGAAGCTTTCTTT,CASSERTAAEAFF
NA,NA,TRBJ2-5,TRBV11-2,TGTGCCAGCAGCGTTTTCCGGGAGACCCAGTACTTC,CASSVFRETQYF
NA,NA,TRBJ1-3,TRBV4-1,TGCGCCAGCAGCCAAGATCGCGGTACCTCTGGAAACACCATATATTTT,CASSQDRGTSGNTIYF
NA,TRBD2,TRBJ2-1,TRBV27,TGTGCCAGCAGTTTCTCGCGGGGGGATGAGCAGTTCTTC,CASSFSRGDEQFF
NA,NA,TRBJ2-5,TRBV18,TGTGCCAGCTCCTTCCAGTGGAGGGGCCAAGAGACCCAGTACTTC,CASSFQWRGQETQYF
NA,NA,TRBJ1-1,TRBV7-2,TGTGCCAGCAGCCCCCAGGGGCCCCATGAAGCTTTCTTT,CASSPQGPHEAFF
NA,NA,TRBJ2-3,TRBV5-1,TGCGCCAGCAGCCCAGACACTAGCCTCACAGATACGCAGTATTTT,CASSPDTSLTDTQYF
once,NA,TRBJ2-5,TRBV30,TGTGCCTGGAGTCGGAACTACCAAGAGACCCAGTACTTC,CAWSRNYQETQYF
NA,NA,TRBJ2-2,TRBV10-3,TGTGCCATCAGTGAGATTGGAGGGTCTGGCGGGGAGCTGTTTTTT,CAISEIGGSGGELFF
few,NA,TRBJ2-3,TRBV29-1,TGCAGCGTGGCGACAGGTTCTAGCACAGATACGCAGTATTTT,CSVATGSSTDTQYF
NA,TRBD1,TRBJ2-1,TRBV9,TGTGCCAGCAGCGTTCGGGACAGGGTTTACAATGAGCAGTTCTTC,CASSVRDRVYNEQFF
NA,NA,TRBJ1-1,TRBV6-1,TGTGCCAGCAGTGGTTTCAGGAACACTGAAGCTTTCTTT,CASSGFRNTEAFF
NA,NA,TRBJ1-6,TRBV6-6,TGTGCCAGCAGGGTCGAGGACAGCCAAAATTCACCCCTCCACTTT,CASRVEDSQNSPLHF
NA,NA,TRBJ2-7,TRBV27,TGTGCCAGCAGCAGAAAGACAGGCTCCCCCTACGAGCAGTACTTC,CASSRKTGSPYEQYF
NA,NA,TRBJ2-1,TRBV5-1,TGCGCCAGCAGCTCCGGGACAGGGTCTACTAGCGGGACGTTTAGGGAGCAGTTCTTC,CASSSGTGSTSGTFREQFF
NA,TRBD1,TRBJ1-4,TRBV2,TGTGCCAGCAGGATGACAGGGGCTAATGAAAAACTGTTTTTT,CASRMTGANEKLFF
NA,TRBD1,TRBJ2-7,TRBV9,TGTGCCAGCAGCGTAGGCTTACAGGGGGCAGACGAGCAGTACTTC,CASSVGLQGADEQYF
NA,NA,TRBJ2-7,TRBV5-1,TGCGCCAGCAGCTTCTCCAACGGCTACGAGCAGTACTTC,CASSFSNGYEQYF
NA,NA,TRBJ1-2,TRBV23-1,TGCGCCAGCAGTTCTCAAGTCCTTCAAGGTTATGGCTACACCTTC,CASSSQVLQGYGYTF
NA,TRBD1,TRBJ1-1,TRBV5-6,TGTGCCAGCAGCAGGGACAGAAGGACTGAAGCTTTCTTT,CASSRDRRTEAFF
NA,NA,TRBJ2-1,TRBV10-3,TGTGCCATCAGTGAGTCGACGTTATCCGAGCAGTTCTTC,CAISESTLSEQFF
NA,TRBD1,TRBJ1-4,TRBV25-1,TGTGCCAGCAGTGAATGGAGAGGGGGCAATGAAAAACTGTTTTTT,CASSEWRGGNEKLFF